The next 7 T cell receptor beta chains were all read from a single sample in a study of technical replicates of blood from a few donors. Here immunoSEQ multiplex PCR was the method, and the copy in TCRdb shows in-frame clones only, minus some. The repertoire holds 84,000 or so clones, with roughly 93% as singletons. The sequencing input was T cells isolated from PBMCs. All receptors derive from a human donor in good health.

CDR3 protein: CASSYSPTSEGTQYF. CDR3 sequence (DNA): TGTGCCAGCAGTTACTCACCGACTAGCGAGGGGACCCAGTACTTC. The V gene is TRBV6-5, the J gene TRBJ2-5, with 8 bases that match TRBD2. The CDR3 is made up of 15 amino acids. Germline values: CDR1 MNHEY, CDR2 SVGAGI. J gave up 7 bases and V 0 bases, and 7 bases lay outside the gene matches.

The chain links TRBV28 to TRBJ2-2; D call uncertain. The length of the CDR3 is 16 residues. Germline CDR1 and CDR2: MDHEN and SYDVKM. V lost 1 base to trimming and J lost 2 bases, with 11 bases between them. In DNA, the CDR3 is TGTGCCAGCAGTTTATCCGCTCACACAAACACCGGGGAGCTGTTTTTT. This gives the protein CASSLSAHTNTGELFF.

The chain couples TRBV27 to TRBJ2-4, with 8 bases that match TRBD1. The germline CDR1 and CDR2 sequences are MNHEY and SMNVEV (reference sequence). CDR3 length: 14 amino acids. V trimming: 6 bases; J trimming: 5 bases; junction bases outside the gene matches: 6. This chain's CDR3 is CASSPGGAQNIQYF. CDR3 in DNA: TGTGCCAGCAGCCCAGGGGGCGCACAAAACATTCAGTACTTC.

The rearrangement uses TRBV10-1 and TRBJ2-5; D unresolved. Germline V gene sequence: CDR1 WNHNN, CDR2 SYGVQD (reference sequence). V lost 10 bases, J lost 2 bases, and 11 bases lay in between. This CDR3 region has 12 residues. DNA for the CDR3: TGCGCCAAGTCGGGTCTTCAAGAGACCCAGTACTTC. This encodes CAKSGLQETQYF.

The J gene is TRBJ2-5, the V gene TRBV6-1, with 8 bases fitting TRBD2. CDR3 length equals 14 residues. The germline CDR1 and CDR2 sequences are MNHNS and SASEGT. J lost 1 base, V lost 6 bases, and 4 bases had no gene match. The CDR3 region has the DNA TGTGCCAGCAGAAAAAGCGGGAGCCAAGAGACCCAGTACTTC. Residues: CASRKSGSQETQYF.

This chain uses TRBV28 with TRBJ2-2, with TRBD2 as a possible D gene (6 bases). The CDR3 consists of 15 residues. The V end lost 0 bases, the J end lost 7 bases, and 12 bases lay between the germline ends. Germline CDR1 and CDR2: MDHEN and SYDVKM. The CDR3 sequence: CASSLWAAGLGELFF. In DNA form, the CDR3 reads TGTGCCAGCAGTTTATGGGCTGCGGGACTCGGGGAGCTGTTTTTT.

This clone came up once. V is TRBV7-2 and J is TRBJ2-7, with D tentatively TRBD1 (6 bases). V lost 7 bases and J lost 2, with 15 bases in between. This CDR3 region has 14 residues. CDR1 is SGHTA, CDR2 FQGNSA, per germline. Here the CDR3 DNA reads TGTGCCAGCAACAGTGGACAGCCGACCTACGAGCAGTACTTC. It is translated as CASNSGQPTYEQYF. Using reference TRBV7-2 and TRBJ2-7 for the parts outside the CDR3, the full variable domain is GAGVSQSPSNKVTEKGKDVELRCDPISGHTALYWYRQSLGQGLEFLIYFQGNSAPDKSGLPSDRFSAERTGGSVSTLTIQRTQQEDSAVYLCASNSGQPTYEQYFGPGTRLTVT.